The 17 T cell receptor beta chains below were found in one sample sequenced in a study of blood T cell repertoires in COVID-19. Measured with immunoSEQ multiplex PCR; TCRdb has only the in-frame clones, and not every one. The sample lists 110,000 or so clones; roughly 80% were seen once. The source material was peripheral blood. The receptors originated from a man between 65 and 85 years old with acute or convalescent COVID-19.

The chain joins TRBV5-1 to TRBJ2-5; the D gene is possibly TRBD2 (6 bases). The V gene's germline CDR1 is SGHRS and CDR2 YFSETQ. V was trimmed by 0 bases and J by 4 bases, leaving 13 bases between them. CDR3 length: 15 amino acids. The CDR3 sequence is CASSLGTGGSETQYF. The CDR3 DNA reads TGCGCCAGCAGCTTGGGGACCGGAGGGTCAGAGACCCAGTACTTC.

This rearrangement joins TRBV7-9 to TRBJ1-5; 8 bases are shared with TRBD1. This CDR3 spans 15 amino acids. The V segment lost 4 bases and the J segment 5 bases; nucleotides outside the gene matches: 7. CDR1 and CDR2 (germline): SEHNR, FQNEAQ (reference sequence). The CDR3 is CASSSTGAGDQPQHF. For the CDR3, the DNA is TGTGCCAGCAGCTCGACAGGGGCGGGAGATCAGCCCCAGCATTTT.

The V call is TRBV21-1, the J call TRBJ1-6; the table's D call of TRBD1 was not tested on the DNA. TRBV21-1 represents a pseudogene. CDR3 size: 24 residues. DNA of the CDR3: TGTGCCAGCAGCAAAGTCCGTTCTTCGCTTGGCAGGACAGGGGCCGCCTCCTATAATTCACCCCTCCACTTT. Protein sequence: CASSKVRSSLGRTGAASYNSPLHF.

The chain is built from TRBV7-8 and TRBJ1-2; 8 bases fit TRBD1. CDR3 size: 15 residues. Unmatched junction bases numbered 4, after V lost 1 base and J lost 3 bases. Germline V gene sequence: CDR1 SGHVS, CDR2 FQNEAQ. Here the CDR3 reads CASSLVGGQDYGYTF. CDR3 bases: TGTGCCAGCAGCTTAGTGGGGGGACAGGACTATGGCTACACCTTC.

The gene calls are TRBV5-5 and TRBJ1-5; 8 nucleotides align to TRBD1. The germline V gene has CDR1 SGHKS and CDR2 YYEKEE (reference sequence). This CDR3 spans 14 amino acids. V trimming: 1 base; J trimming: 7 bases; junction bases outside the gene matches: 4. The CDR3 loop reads CASSLTGGDQPQHF. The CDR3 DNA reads TGTGCCAGCAGCTTGACAGGGGGGGACCAGCCCCAGCATTTT.

This CDR3 is CASSPQGARSGNTIYF. In DNA form, the CDR3 reads TGTGCCAGCAGTCCCCAGGGGGCGCGTTCGGGAAACACCATATATTTT. V gene TRBV28 combines with J gene TRBJ1-3; 8 positions agree with TRBD1. The CDR3 length is 16 residues. Unmatched junction bases numbered 10, after V lost 5 bases and J lost 4 bases. The germline CDR1 and CDR2 sequences are MDHEN and SYDVKM.

The CDR3 loop is CASSLAQTDQPQHF. CDR3 coding DNA: TGTGCCAGCAGCTTAGCCCAGACAGATCAGCCCCAGCATTTT. V gene TRBV7-2 combines with J gene TRBJ1-5; possible D gene TRBD1, 5 bases. The CDR3 extends over 14 amino acids. V lost 0 bases and J 5 bases, leaving 8 bases between the germline ends. CDR1 is SGHTA, CDR2 FQGNSA, per germline.

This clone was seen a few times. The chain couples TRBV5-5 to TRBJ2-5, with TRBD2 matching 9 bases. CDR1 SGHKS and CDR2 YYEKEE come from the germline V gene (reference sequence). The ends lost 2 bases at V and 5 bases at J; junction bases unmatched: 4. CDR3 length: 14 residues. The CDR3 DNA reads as TGTGCCAGCAGCTTCAGCGGGAGGAGCGAGACCCAGTACTTC. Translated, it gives CASSFSGRSETQYF. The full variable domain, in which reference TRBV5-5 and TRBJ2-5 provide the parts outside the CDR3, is DAGVTQSPTHLIKTRGQQVTLRCSPISGHKSVSWYQQVLGQGPQFIFQYYEKEERGRGNFPDRFSARQFPNYSSELNVNALLLGDSALYLCASSFSGRSETQYFGPGTRLLVL.

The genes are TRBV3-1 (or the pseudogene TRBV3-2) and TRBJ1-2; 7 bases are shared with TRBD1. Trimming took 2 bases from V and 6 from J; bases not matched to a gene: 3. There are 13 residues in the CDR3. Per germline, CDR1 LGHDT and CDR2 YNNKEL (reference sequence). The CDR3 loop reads CASSQSTGDGYTF. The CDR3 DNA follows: TGTGCCAGCAGCCAATCCACAGGGGATGGCTACACCTTC.

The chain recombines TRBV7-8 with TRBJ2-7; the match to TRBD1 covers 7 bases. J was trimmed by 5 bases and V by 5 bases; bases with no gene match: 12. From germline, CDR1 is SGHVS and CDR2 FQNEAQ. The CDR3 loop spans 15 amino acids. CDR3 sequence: CASSPRDSHADEQYF. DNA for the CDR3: TGTGCCAGCAGCCCCCGGGACAGCCACGCCGACGAGCAGTACTTC.

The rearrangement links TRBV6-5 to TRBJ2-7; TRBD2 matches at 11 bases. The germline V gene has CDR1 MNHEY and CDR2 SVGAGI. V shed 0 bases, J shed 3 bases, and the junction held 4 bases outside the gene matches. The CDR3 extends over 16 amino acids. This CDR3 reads CASSYSIAGGHYEQYF. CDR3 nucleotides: TGTGCCAGCAGTTACTCGATAGCGGGGGGGCACTACGAGCAGTACTTC.

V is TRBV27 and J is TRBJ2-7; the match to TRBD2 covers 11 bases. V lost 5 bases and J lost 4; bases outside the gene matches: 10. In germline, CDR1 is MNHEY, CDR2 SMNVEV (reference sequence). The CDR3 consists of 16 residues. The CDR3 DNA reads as TGTGCCAGCAGTATGTCTAGCGGGAGGCCCCAATACGAGCAGTACTTC. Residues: CASSMSSGRPQYEQYF.

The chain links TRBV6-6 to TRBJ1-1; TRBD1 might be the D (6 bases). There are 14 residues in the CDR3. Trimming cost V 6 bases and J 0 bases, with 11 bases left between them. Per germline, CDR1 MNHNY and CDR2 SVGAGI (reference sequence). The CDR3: CASSLRTVNTEAFF. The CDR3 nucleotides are TGTGCCAGCAGCCTTAGGACAGTGAACACTGAAGCTTTCTTT.

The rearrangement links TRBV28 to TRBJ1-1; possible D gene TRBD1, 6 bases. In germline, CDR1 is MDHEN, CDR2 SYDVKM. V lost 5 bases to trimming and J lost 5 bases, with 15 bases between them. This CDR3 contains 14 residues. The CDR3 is CASSIAGEGTEAFF. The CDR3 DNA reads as TGTGCCAGCAGTATCGCAGGGGAGGGTACTGAAGCTTTCTTT.

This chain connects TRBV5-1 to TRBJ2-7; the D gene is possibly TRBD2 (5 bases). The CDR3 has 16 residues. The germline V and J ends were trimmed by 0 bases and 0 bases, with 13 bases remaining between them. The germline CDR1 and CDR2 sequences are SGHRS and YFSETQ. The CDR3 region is CASSLVGLSSSYEQYF. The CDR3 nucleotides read TGCGCCAGCAGCTTGGTAGGACTCTCAAGCTCCTACGAGCAGTACTTC.

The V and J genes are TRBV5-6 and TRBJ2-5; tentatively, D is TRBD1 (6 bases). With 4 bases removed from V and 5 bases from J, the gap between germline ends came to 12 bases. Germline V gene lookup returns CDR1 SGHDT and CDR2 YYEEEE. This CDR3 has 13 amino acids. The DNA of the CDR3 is TGTGCCAGCAGCGTGTATGACAGGGAGACCCAGTACTTC. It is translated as CASSVYDRETQYF.

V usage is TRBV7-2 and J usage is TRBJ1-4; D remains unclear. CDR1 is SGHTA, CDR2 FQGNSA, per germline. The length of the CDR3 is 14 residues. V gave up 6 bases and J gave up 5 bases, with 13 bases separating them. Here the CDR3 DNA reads TGTGCCAGCAGTACTGACGGCGGAAATGAAAAACTGTTTTTT. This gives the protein CASSTDGGNEKLFF.